This T cell receptor beta chain was found in a study of CD8 T cells in Susac syndrome. RNA was extracted with the RNeasy kit, and a quantity of roughly 0.5 to 1 ug was reverse transcribed using random hexamers. TCRdb analysed the immunoSEQ multiplex PCR reads with MiXCR anew, one entry per CDR3 protein. This table holds almost 450,000 distinct CDR3 sequences, roughly 85% found once. Germline V CDR1 and CDR2: SGHRS, YFSETQ. The CDR3 is 16 residues long. The junction had 12 bases not matched to a gene; V was cut back by 4 bases and J by 7 bases. Sequencing input: CD8+ T cells from PBMCs. The chain couples TRBV5-1 to TRBJ2-2; 8 bases align to TRBD2. This TCR was sampled from a human donor with multiple sclerosis. The DNA for the CDR3 is TGCGCCAGCAGCCCGGACAACGGGGGGGCCCACGGGGAGCTGTTTTTT. Translating gives CASSPDNGGAHGELFF.